The 21 T cell receptor beta chains listed next were all sequenced from one sample in a study of blood T cells in healthy people across ages. A sample-barcoded 5' primer and a J-beta primer mix were used in a second PCR of about 7 to 11 cycles. TCRdb re-called the 5' RACE reads through MiXCR, storing one row per CDR3 protein. This table holds 1.5 million or so distinct CDR3 sequences, about 43% found once. The specimen was blood. The receptor source for this set is a woman in her late teens or twenties in good health.

This clonotype has just a few counts. One end of the junction varies from germline; a read error may be responsible. The V gene is TRBV6-1, the J gene TRBJ2-7; 7 bases align to TRBD1. CDR1 is MNHNS, CDR2 SASEGT, per germline. This CDR3 is built from 15 residues. The DNA for the CDR3 is TGTGCCGGCAGTGAATTGGACAGGTCTCCCTACGAGCAGTACTTC. Amino acids: CAGSELDRSPYEQYF.

This clonotype has only a few counts. This chain links TRBV7-9 with TRBJ1-2; D is unclear. This CDR3 region has 12 residues. Germline lookup yields CDR1 SEHNR and CDR2 FQNEAQ (reference sequence). V was pared by 2 bases and J by 8 bases, with 9 bases between. CDR3 coding DNA: TGTGCCAGCAGCTTAAAGGGTTTCGGCTACACCTTC. Translation: CASSLKGFGYTF.

To note about this clonotype: Germline and junction disagree at one end, which may indicate a read error. The chain joins TRBV19 to TRBJ2-4, with 9 bases identical to TRBD1. Germline loops: CDR1 LNHDA, CDR2 SQIVND (reference sequence). This CDR3 is built from 15 residues. CDR3 in amino acids: CASSIGDRAIGEQYF. The CDR3 DNA follows: TGTGCCAGTAGTATAGGGGACAGGGCGATTGGAGAGCAGTACTTT.

This clonotype has just a few counts. Written as DNA, the CDR3 is TGTGCCAGCAGTGAAGGAGTAGGGGTAGGCGAGACCCAGTACTTC. The encoded protein is CASSEGVGVGETQYF. V and J are TRBV2 and TRBJ2-5; TRBD1 is a possible D gene (5 bases). This CDR3 comprises 15 residues. Looked up from germline, CDR1 is SNHLY and CDR2 is FYNNEI. V was pared by 1 base and J by 5 bases, with 14 bases between.

This clonotype was seen more than once but under ten times. The chain couples TRBV7-2 to TRBJ2-1; maybe TRBD2 (5 bases). The V gene's germline CDR1 is SGHTA and CDR2 FQGNSA. V lost 7 bases and J lost 5, with 18 bases in between. The CDR3 spans 15 residues. The CDR3: CASTQPRAEHNEQFF. CDR3 sequence (DNA): TGTGCCAGCACCCAGCCGCGAGCGGAGCACAATGAGCAGTTCTTC.

This chain connects TRBV12-3 or TRBV12-4 to TRBJ2-7; 11 bases map to TRBD2. The CDR3 is 14 amino acids. V dropped 5 bases and J dropped 7; count of bases not matched to a gene: 7. CDR3 loop: CASSMGLAVAEQYF. CDR3 nucleotides: TGTGCCAGCAGTATGGGACTAGCGGTTGCGGAGCAGTACTTC.

The V and J genes are TRBV20-1 and TRBJ2-7; perhaps TRBD2 as D (6 bases). TRBJ2-5 matches the DNA end more closely, so the J call is doubtful. Germline assignment: CDR1 DFQATT and CDR2 SNEGSKA (reference sequence). The CDR3 runs 12 residues. The CDR3 protein is CSAPRGRETQYF. CDR3 DNA: TGCAGTGCCCCCCGGGGGAGGGAGACCCAGTACTTC.

The CDR3 loop reads CASSLARNNEQYF. The DNA of the CDR3 is TGTGCCAGCAGCTTGGCCAGAAACAATGAGCAGTACTTC. The rearrangement links TRBV11-1 to TRBJ2-5; D gene ambiguous. CDR1 is SGHAT, CDR2 FQDESV, per germline (reference sequence). The CDR3 has 13 residues. Trimming took off 3 bases at V and 11 bases at J, with 16 bases between the two ends.

This clonotype has just a few counts. The rearrangement links TRBV5-6 to TRBJ2-5, with 13 bases fitting TRBD2. Germline V CDR1 and CDR2: SGHDT, YYEEEE. The CDR3 spans 16 residues. Trimming removed 4 bases from V and 5 bases from J; junction bases left unmatched: 8. The CDR3 DNA is TGTGCCAGCAGCCTCACGGGACTAGCGGGGTATGAGACCCAGTACTTC. It specifies CASSLTGLAGYETQYF.

Only a few counts were recorded for this clonotype. The V gene is TRBV20-1, the J gene TRBJ2-3; 7 nucleotides agree with TRBD2. CDR1 and CDR2 (germline): DFQATT, SNEGSKA (reference sequence). V shed 6 bases and J 4 bases; nucleotides not matched to a gene: 7. The CDR3 runs to 13 residues. Here the CDR3 DNA reads TGCAGTGCCCCCCCTACTAGCGCAGATACGCAGTATTTT. It codes for CSAPPTSADTQYF.

The chain uses TRBV29-1 and TRBJ2-1; the D call may be TRBD1 or TRBD2 (5 bases each). Germline V gives CDR1 SQVTM, CDR2 ANQGSEA. V lost 2 bases and J lost 0, with 11 bases in between. CDR3 length: 15 amino acids. The CDR3 region has the DNA TGCAGCGTTGAAAGGGACCATAGCTCCTACAATGAGCAGTTCTTC. It codes for CSVERDHSSYNEQFF.

This clonotype was recorded once. The J gene is TRBJ2-5, the V gene TRBV5-1, with D perhaps matching TRBD1 (6 bases). The DNA end is a closer match to TRBJ2-7, so the J assignment may be wrong. The CDR3 runs to 15 residues. Germline lookup yields CDR1 SGHRS and CDR2 YFSETQ. Here the CDR3 reads CASSWEGGSRYEQYF. CDR3 coding DNA: TGCGCCAGCAGCTGGGAAGGGGGTTCGCGGTACGAGCAGTACTTC.

This clonotype was seen more than once but under ten times. The chain uses TRBV12-3 or TRBV12-4 and TRBJ1-2; D is possibly TRBD1 (5 bases). Trimming cost V 1 base and J 10 bases, with 16 bases left between them. This CDR3 is built from 14 residues. CDR3 residues: CASSLETDRGNYTF. DNA of the CDR3: TGTGCCAGCAGTTTAGAGACGGATCGGGGGAACTACACCTTC.

The chain carries TRBV27 and TRBJ2-7; 7 bases agree with TRBD1. This CDR3 spans 15 amino acids. CDR1 is MNHEY, CDR2 SMNVEV, per germline (reference sequence). J gave up 2 bases and V 0 bases, and 4 bases lay outside the gene matches. The CDR3 bases are TGTGCCAGCAGTTTATCCCGACAGGGACCCTACGAGCAGTACTTC. This codes for CASSLSRQGPYEQYF.

This rearrangement joins TRBV9 to TRBJ1-2, with 9 bases that match TRBD1. Germline CDR1 SGDLS, CDR2 YYNGEE. The CDR3 is 15 amino acids. V shed 4 bases and J 0 bases; nucleotides not matched to a gene: 4. CDR3: CASSTRDRANYGYTF. The CDR3, as DNA: TGTGCCAGCAGCACTCGGGACAGGGCTAACTATGGCTACACCTTC.

The V and J genes are TRBV4-1 and TRBJ1-5; D possibly corresponds to TRBD1 (6 bases). The CDR3 is 16 residues long. Looked up from germline, CDR1 is MGHRA and CDR2 is YSYEKL. V lost 3 bases to trimming and J lost 4 bases, with 16 bases between them. As DNA, the CDR3 is TGCGCCAGCAGCCAGGTAAAGGGGCAGGGGAATCAGCCCCAGCATTTT. This translates into CASSQVKGQGNQPQHF.

The rearrangement links TRBV2 to TRBJ2-3, with 10 bases matching TRBD2. This CDR3 spans 16 amino acids. Germline V CDR1 and CDR2: SNHLY, FYNNEI. The trim removed 7 bases at V and 4 bases at J, leaving 11 bases unmatched. The CDR3 reads CASTQRVAGGSDTQYF. In nucleotides, the CDR3 is TGTGCCAGCACCCAGAGGGTAGCGGGGGGATCAGATACGCAGTATTTT.

V and J are TRBV7-2 and TRBJ1-5; D not certain. V lost 2 bases and J lost 0, with 5 bases in between. The V gene's germline CDR1 is SGHTA and CDR2 FQGNSA. The CDR3 consists of 14 residues. The DNA of the CDR3 is TGTGCCAGCAGCTTATCAGTTAGCAATCAGCCCCAGCATTTT. It codes for CASSLSVSNQPQHF.

This clonotype was picked up a small number of times. This rearrangement joins TRBV21-1 to TRBJ2-1; the table assigns TRBD1, which was not confirmed against the DNA. TRBV21-1 is tagged as a pseudogene. This CDR3 contains 14 residues. The CDR3 DNA follows: TGTGCCAGCAGCGCACAGGTGTCTCACAATGAGCAGTTCTTC. Translation: CASSAQVSHNEQFF.

The chain uses TRBV13 and TRBJ2-1; 8 bases agree with TRBD1. The CDR3 runs to 15 residues. V trimming: 5 bases; J trimming: 9 bases; junction bases outside the gene matches: 12. CDR1 PRHDT and CDR2 FYEKMQ come from the germline V gene (reference sequence). The CDR3 here is CASSLPPTGVVEQFF. The CDR3 DNA sequence: TGTGCCAGCAGCCTCCCCCCGACAGGGGTAGTTGAGCAGTTCTTC.

The genes are TRBV10-3 and TRBJ2-4, with TRBD1 identical over 10 bases. Matching the DNA end better, TRBJ2-7 makes the J call doubtful. CDR3 length equals 14 residues. Germline V lookup: CDR1 ENHRY, CDR2 SYGVKD. The CDR3 spells CAINAGTGAYEQYF. The DNA for the CDR3 is TGTGCCATCAATGCCGGGACAGGGGCCTACGAGCAGTACTTC.